The source of this T cell receptor beta chain is a study of T cells in Graves' hyperthyroidism and ophthalmopathy. Whole-study context: Peripheral blood draws took place at initial diagnosis, ahead of any treatment. Study-wide results and caveats: Classification by a 13 V-J model distinguished ophthalmopathy from stable hyperthyroidism.

Amplification of TCR beta CDR3 regions used RNA as the template. HTBI primers were used for first-round RT-PCR of the TCR CDR3. TCRdb used MiXCR to reprocess the multiplex PCR reads, holding one entry per CDR3 protein. Among around 350,000 distinct CDR3 sequences, approximately 19% were seen once, and the ten largest hold 3% to 4%. There are many counts of this clonotype. What it binds is not known. Any patient presenting with uncontrolled infection, other autoimmune disease, pregnancy or lactation was left out. CDR1 and CDR2 from the germline V gene are ENHRY and SYGVKD. V was trimmed by 3 bases and J by 3 bases, leaving 9 bases between them. The CDR3 spans 13 residues.

The chain uses TRBV10-3 and TRBJ2-7; D gene ambiguous. The sample taken for sequencing was blood. This clonotype was obtained from a woman in her late teens or twenties with Graves' hyperthyroidism. The CDR3 DNA sequence: TGTGCCATCAGTGAAGAGGTAATCTACGAGCAGTACTTC. Encoded protein: CAISEEVIYEQYF.